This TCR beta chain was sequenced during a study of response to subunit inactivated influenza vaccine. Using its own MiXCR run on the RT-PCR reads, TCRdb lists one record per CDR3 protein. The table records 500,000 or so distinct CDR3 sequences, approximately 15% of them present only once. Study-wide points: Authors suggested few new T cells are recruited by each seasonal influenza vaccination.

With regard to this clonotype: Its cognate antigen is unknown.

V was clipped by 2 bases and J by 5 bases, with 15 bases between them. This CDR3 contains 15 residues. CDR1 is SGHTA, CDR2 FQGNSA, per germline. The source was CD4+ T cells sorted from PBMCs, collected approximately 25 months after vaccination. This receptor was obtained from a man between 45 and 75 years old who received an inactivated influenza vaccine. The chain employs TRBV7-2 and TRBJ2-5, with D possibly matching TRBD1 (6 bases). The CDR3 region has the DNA TGTGCCAGCAGCTTAACAACCGGGACACAGGAGACCCAGTACTTC. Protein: CASSLTTGTQETQYF. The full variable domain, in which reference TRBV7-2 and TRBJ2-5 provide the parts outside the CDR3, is GAGVSQSPSNKVTEKGKDVELRCDPISGHTALYWYRQSLGQGLEFLIYFQGNSAPDKSGLPSDRFSAERTGGSVSTLTIQRTQQEDSAVYLCASSLTTGTQETQYFGPGTRLLVL.